The clone carrying this T cell receptor (beta chain) was detected many times. V trimming: 5 bases; J trimming: 2 bases; junction bases outside the gene matches: 4. This CDR3 has 14 amino acids. CDR1 and CDR2 from the germline V gene are SQVTM and ANQGSEA. These data belong to a study of T-cell reconstitution after alpha-beta-depleted transplantation in children. Library preparation (for TCRbeta) was performed with unique molecular identifiers. TCRdb redid the calling of the PCR reads with MiXCR, one entry per CDR3 protein. The sample records about 240,000 distinct CDR3 sequences, more than 10% being singletons.

The TCR sequence derives from a human donor who donated a stem cell graft to a child with acute lymphoblastic leukemia. The chain carries TRBV29-1 and TRBJ1-3, with 9 positions matching TRBD1. This specimen was PBMCs from the stem cell graft donor, taken from the stem cell graft. The CDR3 spells CSVWDRAAGNTIYF. The CDR3, as DNA: TGCAGCGTTTGGGACAGGGCGGCTGGAAACACCATATATTTT.